Sequencing of this T cell receptor beta chain was carried out in a study of blood T cell repertoires in COVID-19. Study-wide background: The samples span acute and convalescent COVID-19 from the United States, Italy and Spain. The cDNA or gDNA used as material had been derived from T cells, B-cell-depleted T cells, or PBMCs.

Original handling: Amplification with reference gene primers provided the estimates of nucleated cell counts. TCRdb's copy holds only in-frame clones and misses some; the assay was immunoSEQ multiplex PCR. The V and J calls and clone size are taken from that table; D and trimming were inferred from the DNA. The profile shows about 280,000 clones, 65% to 90% of them singletons. Germline lookup yields CDR1 LNHDA and CDR2 SQIVND (reference sequence). This CDR3 spans 15 amino acids. V dropped 1 base and J dropped 5 bases, with 14 bases sitting between them. The sequence was collected from a man over 45 with active or convalescent COVID-19. The chain couples TRBV19 to TRBJ1-2, with D possibly matching TRBD1 (5 bases). The sample taken for sequencing was peripheral blood. DNA for the CDR3: TGTGCCAGTAGTATAGCGGCAGGGAGCGGGTATGGCTACACCTTC. Residues: CASSIAAGSGYGYTF.